The 28 T cell receptor beta chains presented below share a single source sample, sequenced in a study of shared clonotypes between healthy human individuals (dated by TCRdb to 2020 to 2022). Library method: the immunoSEQ multiplex PCR assay. TCRdb's version of the immuneACCESS table is confined to in-frame rearrangements and falls short of the full clone set. An unresolved V gene accounts for under half of the shortfall where checked; the remainder is of unknown origin. The sample contains 2 million or so clones, roughly 96% of them found a single time. The biggest ten clones account for 0.13% of the sample. The sequenced sample consisted of naive CD4+ T cells sorted from blood. The cell subset or site label corresponds to: CD45RA+ positively selected. The source of these receptors is a man between 18 and 35 years old in good health.

The V call is TRBV6-5, the J call TRBJ1-2; D is uncertain. V was shortened by 6 bases and J by 3 bases, with 8 bases between the two germline ends. This CDR3 has 12 amino acids. The germline CDR1 and CDR2 sequences are MNHEY and SVGAGI. The CDR3 DNA reads TGTGCCAGCAGGCAAACAGACTATGGCTACACCTTC. Translation: CASRQTDYGYTF.

The table lists this clone with a count of one. This chain joins TRBV28 and TRBJ2-4; maybe TRBD2 (5 bases). The V end was cut by 2 bases, the J end by 3 bases, with 17 bases between. CDR1 is MDHEN and CDR2 is SYDVKM in the germline V gene. The CDR3 runs 17 residues. CDR3 coding DNA: TGTGCCAGCAGTTTAATCGGGCGGGCGGCCAACAAAAACATTCAGTACTTC. It is translated as CASSLIGRAANKNIQYF. Full variable domain (outside the CDR3, taken from reference TRBV28 and TRBJ2-4): DVKVTQSSRYLVKRTGEKVFLECVQDMDHENMFWYRQDPGLGLRLIYFSYDVKMKEKGDIPEGYSVSREKKERFSLILESASTNQTSMYLCASSLIGRAANKNIQYFGAGTRLSVL.

This chain uses TRBV10-1 with TRBJ2-1, with a possible D match to TRBD1 (5 bases). The V and J ends lost 1 base and 0 bases respectively, with 10 bases between them. The CDR3 sequence is 16 residues long. Germline lookup yields CDR1 WNHNN and CDR2 SYGVQD (reference sequence). The DNA of the CDR3 is TGCGCCAGCAGTGAGTATGGGGCGCTCTCCTACAATGAGCAGTTCTTC. Translation gives CASSEYGALSYNEQFF.

About this clone itself: Other DNA sequences of this sample code for an identical CDR3. The DNA of the CDR3 is TGTGCCAGCTCCCCCGTATTGTCCCAAGAGACCCAGTACTTC. Its translation is CASSPVLSQETQYF. The chain couples TRBV18 to TRBJ2-5; D is unresolved. Between the trimmed V and J ends, which lost 6 bases and 1 base, there was a span of 12 bases. This CDR3 has 14 residues. Germline CDR1 reads KGHSH; CDR2 reads LQKENI. Drawing the rest from reference TRBV18 and TRBJ2-5, the complete variable domain is NAGVMQNPRHLVRRRGQEARLRCSPMKGHSHVYWYRQLPEEGLKFMVYLQKENIIDESGMPKERFSAEFPKEGPSILRIQQVVRGDSAAYFCASSPVLSQETQYFGPGTRLLVL.

This chain links TRBV28 with TRBJ1-5; D not resolved. The V gene's germline CDR1 is MDHEN and CDR2 SYDVKM. The ends were cut back, 6 bases at V and 3 bases at J, with 18 bases in the middle. CDR3 size: 16 residues. CDR3 protein: CASREGLGLINQPQHF. CDR3 DNA: TGTGCCAGCAGGGAAGGATTGGGGTTAATCAATCAGCCCCAGCATTTT. Together with reference TRBV28 and TRBJ1-5, the CDR3 gives the full variable domain: DVKVTQSSRYLVKRTGEKVFLECVQDMDHENMFWYRQDPGLGLRLIYFSYDVKMKEKGDIPEGYSVSREKKERFSLILESASTNQTSMYLCASREGLGLINQPQHFGDGTRLSIL.

J is TRBJ2-3 and V is TRBV5-1; 9 positions agree with TRBD2. V lost 2 bases to trimming and J lost 6 bases; unmatched junction nucleotides: 7. The V gene's germline CDR1 is SGHRS and CDR2 YFSETQ. There are 15 residues in the CDR3. The CDR3 DNA sequence: TGCGCCAGCAGCTTCGGGACTAGCTTAATGGATACGCAGTATTTT. This encodes CASSFGTSLMDTQYF.

The rearrangement joins TRBV6-1 to TRBJ2-7; D is unclear. The CDR3 has 15 residues. Per germline, CDR1 MNHNS and CDR2 SASEGT. V was shortened by 0 bases and J by 0 bases, with 9 bases between the two germline ends. Here the CDR3 reads CASSEAGLSSYEQYF. The CDR3 nucleotides read TGTGCCAGCAGTGAAGCTGGGTTAAGCTCCTACGAGCAGTACTTC.

The chain joins TRBV30 to TRBJ1-2; a possible D gene is TRBD1 (5 bases). The CDR3 has 17 amino acids. V shed 0 bases and J shed 4 bases, with 21 bases lying between them. Germline values: CDR1 GTSNPN, CDR2 SVGIG (reference sequence). CDR3 in DNA: TGTGCCTGGAGTGTATCCCTAGCAGGGCTTTTTCGCTATGGCTACACCTTC. Protein sequence: CAWSVSLAGLFRYGYTF.

The chain links TRBV10-2 to TRBJ1-1; D call uncertain. The CDR3 is 10 amino acids. Trimming cost V 8 bases and J 3 bases, with 4 bases left between them. CDR1 WSHSY and CDR2 SAAADI come from the germline V gene. The CDR3 loop reads CASAHTEAFF. The CDR3 DNA reads TGCGCCAGCGCCCACACTGAAGCTTTCTTT.

This CDR3 is CASKPRGQGAYSNQPQHF. The CDR3 bases are TGTGCCAGCAAGCCCCGGGGACAGGGGGCCTATAGCAATCAGCCCCAGCATTTT. The gene calls are TRBV19 and TRBJ1-5, with 12 positions matching TRBD1. The CDR3 is 18 amino acids. V lost 9 bases and J lost 0; bases outside the gene matches: 12. CDR1 and CDR2 (germline): LNHDA, SQIVND (reference sequence).

On this clone itself: Possible read error: a much larger clone is one base away. The chain combines TRBV30 with TRBJ2-5; D gene ambiguous. The DNA end is a closer match to TRBJ2-7, so the J assignment may be wrong. Germline V CDR1 and CDR2: GTSNPN, SVGIG (reference sequence). The CDR3 covers 11 residues. DNA of the CDR3: TGTGCCTGGAGTCCTAGAAACGAGCAGTACTTC. The encoded protein is CAWSPRNEQYF.

CDR3 coding DNA: TGTGCCAGCAGTGAAGCGGTCAAAGAGACCCAGTACTTC. Amino acid sequence: CASSEAVKETQYF. This chain uses TRBV6-1 with TRBJ2-5, with D unclear. Trimming left V 0 bases short and J 3 bases short, with 5 bases between. The germline gives CDR1 MNHNS, CDR2 SASEGT. The CDR3 runs 13 residues.

The count of this clone is one. The chain combines TRBV19 with TRBJ2-5, with TRBD2 matching over 10 bases. Germline values: CDR1 LNHDA, CDR2 SQIVND (reference sequence). Unmatched junction bases numbered 4, after V lost 2 bases and J lost 1 base. The CDR3 covers 16 residues. The CDR3 coding sequence is TGTGCCAGTAGTATATTAGCGGGAGGCTCCCAAGAGACCCAGTACTTC. Translated: CASSILAGGSQETQYF.

This chain connects TRBV4-1 to TRBJ1-4; maybe TRBD1 (5 bases). V lost 5 bases, J lost 3 bases, and 10 bases lay in between. This CDR3 has 14 amino acids. Germline V gives CDR1 MGHRA, CDR2 YSYEKL. The CDR3 spells CASSGRGANEKLFF. In DNA, the CDR3 is TGCGCCAGCAGCGGCCGGGGGGCTAATGAAAAACTGTTTTTT.

The chain employs TRBV20-1 and TRBJ2-1; D gene uncertain. Germline V lookup: CDR1 DFQATT, CDR2 SNEGSKA (reference sequence). The CDR3 consists of 11 residues. V dropped 6 bases and J dropped 4 bases, with 7 bases sitting between them. The CDR3 coding sequence is TGCAGTGCCCCCGAATACAATGAGCAGTTCTTC. This encodes CSAPEYNEQFF.

Concerning this clone itself: In the same sample, other DNA sequences code for this CDR3. The chain has TRBV30 and TRBJ2-2; D not resolved. The CDR3 is 11 residues long. Germline assignment: CDR1 GTSNPN and CDR2 SVGIG (reference sequence). V lost 1 base to trimming and J lost 6 bases, with 3 bases between them. In DNA form, the CDR3 reads TGTGCCTGGAGTGGTGCCGGGGAGCTGTTTTTT. Translated: CAWSGAGELFF.

The chain carries TRBV5-1 and TRBJ2-2, with 9 bases that match TRBD2. The CDR3 has 15 residues. J lost 0 bases, V lost 4 bases, and 1 base had no gene match. Germline CDR1 reads SGHRS; CDR2 reads YFSETQ. This CDR3 reads CASSPSGANTGELFF. The CDR3 DNA sequence: TGCGCCAGCAGCCCTAGCGGGGCGAACACCGGGGAGCTGTTTTTT.

The rearrangement links TRBV30 to TRBJ1-2; D unclear. The CDR3 covers 12 residues. Germline V gene data show CDR1 as GTSNPN and CDR2 as SVGIG (reference sequence). The germline V and J ends were trimmed by 0 bases and 8 bases, with 10 bases remaining between them. CDR3 sequence: CAWSVLLNGYTF. Here the CDR3 DNA reads TGTGCCTGGAGTGTACTCTTAAACGGCTACACCTTC.

This chain uses TRBV28 with TRBJ1-5; D is perhaps TRBD1 (5 bases). Germline loops: CDR1 MDHEN, CDR2 SYDVKM. V lost 6 bases, J lost 1 base, and 16 bases lay in between. The CDR3 length is 16 residues. In DNA form, the CDR3 reads TGTGCCAGCAGCCCGGGACGGAAGGGCAGCAATCAGCCCCAGCATTTT. Protein product: CASSPGRKGSNQPQHF.

As concerns this clone: An end of the junction differs from the germline gene, which may be a read error. This chain's CDR3 is CASSSTSSYHEQFF. The CDR3 DNA reads TGCGCCAGCAGCTCGACTAGCTCCTACCATGAGCAGTTCTTC. The V gene is TRBV5-1, the J gene TRBJ2-1; 7 nucleotides match TRBD2. Germline V gives CDR1 SGHRS, CDR2 YFSETQ. The CDR3 has 14 amino acids.

This chain connects TRBV9 to TRBJ2-7; D may be TRBD2 (6 bases). CDR1 and CDR2 (germline): SGDLS, YYNGEE. V lost 0 bases to trimming and J lost 5 bases, with 9 bases between them. The CDR3 covers 13 residues. CDR3 sequence: CASSVGRGDEQYF. DNA for the CDR3: TGTGCCAGCAGCGTAGGCCGCGGGGACGAGCAGTACTTC.

This rearrangement joins TRBV6-1 to TRBJ2-7; D not resolved. The CDR3 loop spans 15 amino acids. Germline lookup yields CDR1 MNHNS and CDR2 SASEGT. V lost 1 base, J lost 6 bases, and 16 bases lay in between. The DNA of the CDR3 is TGTGCCAGCAGTGAAGTAGGAAGGATTCTCGGCGAGCAGTACTTC. This codes for CASSEVGRILGEQYF.

The chain combines TRBV6-1 with TRBJ1-5; perhaps TRBD1 as D (6 bases). Germline V gene lookup returns CDR1 MNHNS and CDR2 SASEGT. Between the trimmed V and J ends, which lost 7 bases and 7 bases, there was a span of 20 bases. The CDR3 runs 15 residues. DNA for the CDR3: TGTGCCAGCAACGAGGCGGGGGCCGTTACCCAGCCCCAGCATTTT. Translated, it gives CASNEAGAVTQPQHF.

This chain uses TRBV5-1 with TRBJ1-3; D unclear. Germline CDR1 and CDR2: SGHRS and YFSETQ. Trimming pared 0 bases from V and 0 bases from J, leaving 7 bases between. This CDR3 has 15 amino acids. The CDR3 protein is CASSLESVSGNTIYF. CDR3 DNA sequence: TGCGCCAGCAGCTTGGAGTCGGTCTCTGGAAACACCATATATTTT.

V usage is TRBV6-4 and J usage is TRBJ2-2; 12 positions agree with TRBD2. The V and J ends lost 6 bases and 4 bases, in that order; junction bases with no gene match: 6. Germline V gene data show CDR1 as MRHNA and CDR2 as SNTAGT. This CDR3 has 16 residues. The DNA for the CDR3 is TGTGCCAGCAGCCGACTAGCGGGAGTTTCCACCGGGGAGCTGTTTTTT. The encoded protein is CASSRLAGVSTGELFF.

The chain uses TRBV5-1 and TRBJ1-4; D is perhaps TRBD1 (5 bases). This CDR3 has 13 amino acids. Trimming pared 4 bases from V and 7 bases from J, leaving 11 bases between. Germline CDR1 SGHRS, CDR2 YFSETQ. The CDR3 spells CASSGAGTEKLFF. In nucleotides, the CDR3 is TGCGCCAGCAGCGGGGCAGGGACTGAAAAACTGTTTTTT.

The V gene is TRBV28, the J gene TRBJ1-2, with D possibly being TRBD1 (6 bases). The CDR3 sequence is 15 residues long. The V end was cut by 4 bases, the J end by 3 bases, with 15 bases between. Germline CDR1 reads MDHEN; CDR2 reads SYDVKM. The CDR3 DNA is TGTGCCAGCAGTTCCTCCTCAACAGGGTACTATGGCTACACCTTC. This sequence encodes CASSSSSTGYYGYTF.

V is TRBV11-2 and J is TRBJ2-1, with 7 nucleotides matching TRBD2. The germline gives CDR1 SGHAT, CDR2 FQNNGV. The CDR3 loop spans 17 amino acids. V gave up 0 bases and J gave up 2 bases; unmatched junction bases: 7. For the CDR3, the DNA is TGTGCCAGCAGCTTAGATCTAAACAGCGGGGCCTACAATGAGCAGTTCTTC. Translated: CASSLDLNSGAYNEQFF.